This TCR beta chain was obtained from a study of blood T cell repertoires in COVID-19. About the research overall: Samples representing acute and convalescent COVID-19 were sourced from the United States, Italy and Spain. From T cells, B-cell-depleted T cells, or PBMCs came the material, which was cDNA or gDNA.

In the authors' methods: Nucleated cell counts were estimated from reference gene primer amplification. Sequencing used immunoSEQ multiplex PCR; TCRdb keeps in-frame clones, though not all of them. V and J calls plus clone size are reproduced from that table; the DNA served to infer D and trimming. The sample has around 220,000 clones; 85% to 90% are singletons. The CDR3 is 13 amino acids. The V end was cut by 5 bases, the J end by 4 bases, with 11 bases between. Germline CDR1 and CDR2: LNHDA and SQIVND (reference sequence). The Seattle site enrolled patients during active infection and followed them longitudinally.

The source material was peripheral blood. The sequence came from a woman aged 50 to 65 with COVID-19, enrolled during active disease. The rearrangement joins TRBV19 to TRBJ1-2; D gene unclear. CDR3 residues: CASSLEAAYGYTF. The CDR3 nucleotides are TGTGCCAGTAGTTTGGAGGCAGCCTATGGCTACACCTTC.